The T cell receptor (beta chain) under discussion was sequenced for a study of T cell changes during pregnancy in multiple sclerosis. V was clipped by 7 bases and J by 5 bases, with 12 bases between them. The CDR3 contains 13 residues. CDR1 SEHNR and CDR2 FQNEAQ come from the germline V gene (reference sequence). The assay was immunoSEQ multiplex PCR, and TCRdb's table has in-frame clones only and misses some. The data show tens of thousands of clones, under 95% seen once. The chain combines TRBV7-9 with TRBJ1-5, with D perhaps TRBD1 (6 bases). This TCR derives from a female donor with multiple sclerosis, enrolled in a pregnancy study. Here the sequenced sample was CD4+ T cells from peripheral blood mononuclear cells, taken in the third trimester of pregnancy. CDR3 in amino acids: CASNSDRYQPQHF. CDR3 nucleotides: TGTGCCAGCAATTCCGACAGGTATCAGCCCCAGCATTTT. Drawing the rest from reference TRBV7-9 and TRBJ1-5, the complete variable domain is DTGVSQNPRHKITKRGQNVTFRCDPISEHNRLYWYRQTLGQGPEFLTYFQNEAQLEKSRLLSDRFSAERPKGSFSTLEIQRTEQGDSAMYLCASNSDRYQPQHFGDGTRLSIL.